The 27 T cell receptor beta chains below come from one sample, sequenced in a study of shared clonotypes between healthy human individuals. TCRdb's table, derived via immunoSEQ multiplex PCR, lists solely in-frame clones and lacks some. The sample shows approximately 1,500,000 clones, 95% to 99% of them seen only once. The sequenced sample consisted of naive CD4+ T cells sorted from blood. Regarding subset: CD45RA+ positively selected. The receptors originated from a young man in good health.

The rearrangement joins TRBV7-2 to TRBJ2-7; possibly TRBD2 for D (5 bases). V lost 1 base, J lost 3 bases, and 13 bases lay in between. Germline CDR1 reads SGHTA; CDR2 reads FQGNSA. CDR3 size: 15 residues. The CDR3 sequence: CASSLVGLSLYEQYF. The DNA of the CDR3 is TGTGCCAGCAGCTTAGTCGGACTGAGCCTCTACGAGCAGTACTTC.

This clone was observed once. The gene calls are TRBV6-4 and TRBJ2-1; TRBD2 aligns across 8 bases. Looked up from germline, CDR1 is MRHNA and CDR2 is SNTAGT. CDR3 size: 17 residues. J gave up 5 bases and V 6 bases, and 15 bases lay outside the gene matches. The CDR3 spells CASSRSMPGGINNEQFF. The CDR3 nucleotides are TGTGCCAGCAGCCGCTCGATGCCGGGGGGGATTAACAATGAGCAGTTCTTC.

CDR3 residues: CASGLRLQYEQYF. CDR3 bases: TGTGCCAGCGGACTTAGACTACAATACGAGCAGTACTTC. The chain has TRBV11-1 and TRBJ2-7; D may be TRBD2 (5 bases). The V end was cut by 8 bases, the J end by 4 bases, with 15 bases between. The CDR3 contains 13 residues. The germline V gene has CDR1 SGHAT and CDR2 FQDESV (reference sequence).

The V call is TRBV15, the J call TRBJ2-7; weak D call: TRBD2 (6 bases). Trimming pared 0 bases from V and 5 bases from J, leaving 14 bases between. The CDR3 extends over 15 amino acids. Germline V gene data show CDR1 as LNHNV and CDR2 as YYDKDF (reference sequence). For the CDR3, the DNA is TGTGCCACCAGCAGAGATTGGAGACTAGTTAACGAGCAGTACTTC. It yields the protein CATSRDWRLVNEQYF.

To note about this clone: The same CDR3 also results from other DNA sequences found in this sample. The rearrangement links TRBV19 to TRBJ2-6, with 7 bases identical to TRBD1. Germline V gene lookup returns CDR1 LNHDA and CDR2 SQIVND (reference sequence). The CDR3 covers 15 residues. V lost 5 bases and J lost 2; bases outside the gene matches: 3. This CDR3 is CASSLDRAGANVLTF. The CDR3 DNA is TGTGCCAGTAGTCTCGACAGGGCTGGGGCCAACGTCCTGACTTTC.

The rearrangement links TRBV9 to TRBJ2-2, with no clear D. V lost 1 base, J lost 0 bases, and 7 bases lay in between. The CDR3 spans 15 residues. The germline V gene has CDR1 SGDLS and CDR2 YYNGEE. The CDR3 DNA is TGTGCCAGCAGCGTACAACCCTCGAACACCGGGGAGCTGTTTTTT. This gives the protein CASSVQPSNTGELFF.

The rearrangement links TRBV5-4 to TRBJ2-1; D gene uncertain. CDR1 and CDR2 (germline): SGHNT, YYREEE (reference sequence). The V end was cut by 5 bases, the J end by 8 bases, with 14 bases between. CDR3 length equals 13 residues. CDR3 sequence reads: CASRRSPEDEQFF. CDR3 bases: TGTGCCAGCAGACGAAGCCCTGAGGATGAGCAGTTCTTC.

The chain joins TRBV2 to TRBJ1-2, with D possibly TRBD1 on 5 matching bases. Between the trimmed V and J ends, which lost 2 bases and 4 bases, there was a span of 17 bases. Germline assignment: CDR1 SNHLY and CDR2 FYNNEI. This CDR3 has 16 residues. The CDR3 loop is CASSEYQAGQGYGYTF. As DNA, the CDR3 is TGTGCCAGCAGTGAATATCAGGCAGGGCAGGGCTATGGCTACACCTTC.

This clone was seen just once. CDR3 loop: CSVEGADRATDTQYF. CDR3 nucleotides: TGCAGCGTTGAAGGGGCGGACAGGGCCACAGATACGCAGTATTTT. The genes are TRBV29-1 and TRBJ2-3, with 8 positions matching TRBD1. Unmatched junction bases numbered 5, after V lost 1 base and J lost 2 bases. From germline, CDR1 is SQVTM and CDR2 ANQGSEA. The CDR3 covers 15 residues.

J is TRBJ2-5 and V is TRBV5-1; D is perhaps TRBD2 (6 bases). Germline assignment: CDR1 SGHRS and CDR2 YFSETQ. CDR3 length equals 13 residues. The germline V and J ends were trimmed by 4 bases and 7 bases, with 14 bases remaining between them. DNA for the CDR3: TGCGCCAGCAGCGCGGGACTCGGCGGGACCCAGTACTTC. It is translated as CASSAGLGGTQYF. Based on the CDR3 plus reference TRBV5-1 and TRBJ2-5, the full variable domain is KAGVTQTPRYLIKTRGQQVTLSCSPISGHRSVSWYQQTPGQGLQFLFEYFSETQRNKGNFPGRFSGRQFSNSRSEMNVSTLELGDSALYLCASSAGLGGTQYFGPGTRLLVL.

This clone appeared a single time. Here the CDR3 DNA reads TGTGCCAGCAGCCCAGACGTTGGGTACACCGGGGAGCTGTTTTTT. Its protein product is CASSPDVGYTGELFF. The chain joins TRBV11-3 to TRBJ2-2; D unclear. CDR1 is SGHNT and CDR2 is YENEEA in the germline V gene. This CDR3 comprises 15 residues. Trimming shortened V by 5 bases and J by 3 bases, and 13 bases separated the two germline ends.

The V gene is TRBV4-1, the J gene TRBJ1-2; D may be TRBD1 (5 bases). V gave up 4 bases and J gave up 4 bases, with 13 bases separating them. This CDR3 spans 14 amino acids. Germline assignment: CDR1 MGHRA and CDR2 YSYEKL. The CDR3 DNA sequence: TGCGCCAGCAGCCGAGGACATCCTGGCTATGGCTACACCTTC. This encodes CASSRGHPGYGYTF.

This clone was seen once. The rearrangement links TRBV6-1 to TRBJ2-7, with 7 bases fitting TRBD2. This CDR3 is 12 amino acids long. CDR1 and CDR2 (germline): MNHNS, SASEGT. Trimming at V came to 7 bases and at J to 7 bases, leaving 7 bases not matched to a gene. CDR3 DNA: TGTGCCAGCAATACACTAGCGTGGGAGCAGTACTTC. As protein: CASNTLAWEQYF.

The chain couples TRBV18 to TRBJ2-1; 9 bases are shared with TRBD1. The V segment lost 5 bases and the J segment 0 bases; nucleotides outside the gene matches: 11. The germline V gene has CDR1 KGHSH and CDR2 LQKENI. This CDR3 has 18 amino acids. CDR3 DNA sequence: TGTGCCAGCTCAGGCTTAGCCCGGACAGGGGCCTCCTACAATGAGCAGTTCTTC. This codes for CASSGLARTGASYNEQFF.

The chain joins TRBV7-3 to TRBJ2-1; a possible D gene is TRBD2 (6 bases). The CDR3 is 15 residues long. Trimming removed 5 bases from V and 0 bases from J, with 11 bases in between. From germline, CDR1 is SGHTA and CDR2 FQGTGA. The CDR3 here is CASSGGKSSYNEQFF. The CDR3 DNA reads as TGTGCCAGCAGCGGGGGGAAGAGCTCCTACAATGAGCAGTTCTTC.

V gene TRBV4-1 combines with J gene TRBJ1-5, with D hard to call. The ends were cut back, 0 bases at V and 9 bases at J, with 15 bases in the middle. This CDR3 is 15 amino acids long. Germline CDR1 MGHRA, CDR2 YSYEKL. The CDR3 DNA reads as TGCGCCAGCAGCCAAGAGCTCCGTGACCACGCGCCCCAGCATTTT. Protein product: CASSQELRDHAPQHF.

The chain combines TRBV16 with TRBJ2-7; D is perhaps TRBD1 (6 bases). There are 14 residues in the CDR3. V lost 4 bases and J lost 2, with 12 bases in between. Germline V gene sequence: CDR1 KGHSY, CDR2 FQNENV. The CDR3 loop reads CASSPQGATYEQYF. The CDR3 nucleotides are TGTGCCAGCAGCCCACAGGGAGCCACCTACGAGCAGTACTTC.

The chain has TRBV6-6 and TRBJ2-6, with 10 bases that match TRBD1. This CDR3 contains 15 residues. Germline CDR1 MNHNY, CDR2 SVGAGI (reference sequence). The junction had 6 bases not matched to a gene; V was cut back by 6 bases and J by 7 bases. CDR3 amino acids: CASSSGQGVANVLTF. CDR3 coding DNA: TGTGCCAGCAGCTCAGGACAGGGGGTCGCCAACGTCCTGACTTTC.

This clone appeared once. V is TRBV27 and J is TRBJ2-7; 10 nucleotides match TRBD2. The V gene's germline CDR1 is MNHEY and CDR2 SMNVEV (reference sequence). The CDR3 has 15 residues. V shed 9 bases, J shed 2 bases, and the junction held 10 bases outside the gene matches. CDR3 residues: CASSRKREGTYEQYF. The CDR3 DNA reads as TGTGCCAGTTCGAGAAAGCGGGAGGGAACCTACGAGCAGTACTTC.

The chain joins TRBV19 to TRBJ2-3; a possible D gene is TRBD1 (6 bases). The V and J ends lost 7 bases and 1 base respectively, with 15 bases between them. The V gene's germline CDR1 is LNHDA and CDR2 SQIVND (reference sequence). This CDR3 has 15 amino acids. The CDR3, as DNA: TGTGCCAGTACCCCCAGGGGATCCGGCACAGATACGCAGTATTTT. Translating gives CASTPRGSGTDTQYF.

The rearrangement uses TRBV2 and TRBJ2-1; TRBD2 aligns across 8 bases. The CDR3 has 16 amino acids. J lost 6 bases, V lost 5 bases, and 12 bases had no gene match. Germline assignment: CDR1 SNHLY and CDR2 FYNNEI. CDR3 protein: CASSPLRAGEGNEQFF. The CDR3 bases are TGTGCCAGCAGTCCCCTCCGAGCGGGAGAGGGCAATGAGCAGTTCTTC.

V gene TRBV28 combines with J gene TRBJ1-4; TRBD1 agrees at 9 bases. CDR3 length equals 17 residues. Unmatched junction bases numbered 18, after V lost 6 bases and J lost 10 bases. Germline V CDR1 and CDR2: MDHEN, SYDVKM. CDR3 sequence: CASRGGGQGSSRGKLFF. The CDR3 nucleotides read TGTGCCAGCAGAGGGGGGGGACAGGGATCGTCCCGAGGAAAACTGTTTTTT. The complete variable domain, with remaining parts taken from reference TRBV28 and TRBJ1-4, reads DVKVTQSSRYLVKRTGEKVFLECVQDMDHENMFWYRQDPGLGLRLIYFSYDVKMKEKGDIPEGYSVSREKKERFSLILESASTNQTSMYLCASRGGGQGSSRGKLFFGSGTQLSVL.

This chain connects TRBV28 to TRBJ1-2; a possible D gene is TRBD1 (5 bases). V was trimmed by 10 bases and J by 5 bases, leaving 14 bases between them. This CDR3 spans 12 amino acids. Germline V gene sequence: CDR1 MDHEN, CDR2 SYDVKM. This chain's CDR3 is CAIRGSDYGYTF. Here the CDR3 DNA reads TGTGCCATCCGGGGCAGCGATTATGGCTACACCTTC.

The V call is TRBV6-5, the J call TRBJ1-1; D gene unclear. The length of the CDR3 is 13 residues. Germline CDR1 and CDR2: MNHEY and SVGAGI. Trimming took off 8 bases at V and 7 bases at J, with 17 bases between the two ends. The CDR3 loop reads CASYSPRRSEAFF. CDR3 nucleotides: TGTGCCAGCTATTCTCCGCGACGGAGTGAAGCTTTCTTT.

This clone has only one observation. The chain carries TRBV10-2 and TRBJ2-1, with a weak D call TRBD2 (6 bases). The CDR3 runs 11 residues. Trimming left V 5 bases short and J 9 bases short, with 8 bases between. Germline CDR1 and CDR2: WSHSY and SAAADI. CDR3 nucleotides: TGCGCCAGCAGTCGAGCGGGTGAGCAGTTCTTC. Protein product: CASSRAGEQFF.

The chain is built from TRBV29-1 and TRBJ2-1, with a possible D match to TRBD2 (6 bases). Trimming removed 1 base at V and 4 bases at J, with 11 bases between. The CDR3 is 14 amino acids. CDR1 and CDR2 (germline): SQVTM, ANQGSEA. The CDR3, as DNA: TGCAGCGTTGAAGTTAGGCGGGGTTACAATGAGCAGTTCTTC. Its translation: CSVEVRRGYNEQFF.

The rearrangement joins TRBV19 to TRBJ2-3; D possibly corresponds to TRBD2 (5 bases). The CDR3 is made up of 14 amino acids. Trimming left V 7 bases short and J 6 bases short, with 17 bases between. The germline gives CDR1 LNHDA, CDR2 SQIVND (reference sequence). CDR3 DNA: TGTGCCAGTATGGGGAGTCCCTACTGGGATACGCAGTATTTT. It yields the protein CASMGSPYWDTQYF.